These 11 T cell receptor beta chains were sequenced from one sample in a study of T cells and copy number aberrations in small-cell lung cancer. Sequenced by immunoSEQ multiplex PCR; TCRdb stores in-frame clones only, minus some. Here the sample spans over a thousand clones, about 83% being singletons. Sequencing was carried out using tumor tissue. These receptors came from a woman between 50 and 59 years old with small cell lung cancer.

This rearrangement joins TRBV9 to TRBJ2-3; D is undetermined. V was trimmed by 1 base and J by 0 bases, leaving 9 bases between them. Germline CDR1 reads SGDLS; CDR2 reads YYNGEE. This CDR3 has 15 amino acids. Here the CDR3 reads CASSVLASSTDTQYF. CDR3 DNA: TGTGCCAGCAGCGTATTGGCCTCTAGCACAGATACGCAGTATTTT.

J is TRBJ2-6 and V is TRBV5-6, with D perhaps TRBD2 (5 bases). This CDR3 is built from 15 residues. Trimming removed 1 base at V and 4 bases at J, with 9 bases between. Germline V gene data show CDR1 as SGHDT and CDR2 as YYEEEE. CDR3 DNA sequence: TGTGCCAGCAGCTTGTCGGGGTCAGGGGCCAACGTCCTGACTTTC. Translating gives CASSLSGSGANVLTF.

The chain has TRBV5-6 and TRBJ2-2; the match to TRBD1 covers 10 bases. The length of the CDR3 is 16 residues. V lost 4 bases and J lost 4; bases outside the gene matches: 7. Germline V gives CDR1 SGHDT, CDR2 YYEEEE. As DNA, the CDR3 is TGTGCCAGCAGCATAGGACAGGGGGTAATCACCGGGGAGCTGTTTTTT. It translates to CASSIGQGVITGELFF.

This chain uses TRBV7-6 with TRBJ1-3; D is ambiguous. V dropped 3 bases and J dropped 0 bases, with 9 bases sitting between them. Germline assignment: CDR1 SGHVS and CDR2 FNYEAQ. This CDR3 is built from 15 residues. In nucleotides, the CDR3 is TGTGCCAGCAGCTTGGGTTCGGCCTCTGGAAACACCATATATTTT. Amino acids: CASSLGSASGNTIYF.

The chain uses TRBV25-1 and TRBJ1-1; D is unresolved. CDR1 MGHDK and CDR2 SYGVNS come from the germline V gene. The ends were cut back, 4 bases at V and 0 bases at J, with 6 bases in the middle. The CDR3 is 13 residues long. The CDR3 spells CASSALLNTEAFF. CDR3 sequence (DNA): TGTGCCAGCAGTGCTTTATTGAACACTGAAGCTTTCTTT.

This clone was counted once. This chain links TRBV19 with TRBJ2-7, with 8 bases lining up with TRBD2. The germline gives CDR1 LNHDA, CDR2 SQIVND (reference sequence). With 2 bases clipped from V and 9 bases from J, the junction kept 9 bases outside the gene matches. This CDR3 spans 14 amino acids. CDR3 sequence reads: CASSITGLDSVQYF. The CDR3 DNA reads TGTGCCAGTAGTATAACGGGACTAGACTCCGTGCAGTACTTC.

The J gene is TRBJ1-1, the V gene TRBV29-1; D not certain. The CDR3 length is 10 residues. Trimming took off 4 bases at V and 9 bases at J, with 9 bases between the two ends. Looked up from germline, CDR1 is SQVTM and CDR2 is ANQGSEA. The chain's CDR3 is CSVGRVQAFF. DNA for the CDR3: TGCAGCGTTGGGCGGGTACAAGCTTTCTTT.

The chain employs TRBV10-3 and TRBJ1-5, with 9 bases lining up with TRBD1. There are 16 residues in the CDR3. Looked up from germline, CDR1 is ENHRY and CDR2 is SYGVKD. V was clipped by 0 bases and J by 5 bases; unmatched bases: 5. The CDR3 sequence: CAISESGQGKDQPQHF. DNA of the CDR3: TGTGCCATCAGTGAGTCGGGACAGGGTAAAGATCAGCCCCAGCATTTT.

V is TRBV5-6 and J is TRBJ1-2; possible D gene TRBD1, 5 bases. CDR1 and CDR2 (germline): SGHDT, YYEEEE. V was pared by 2 bases and J by 7 bases, with 15 bases between. This CDR3 is 14 amino acids long. In nucleotides, the CDR3 is TGTGCCAGCAGCTTCAGACAGCCCCGTCCTGGCTACACCTTC. Its translation is CASSFRQPRPGYTF.

The rearrangement uses TRBV15 and TRBJ1-5; D not certain. The CDR3 is 14 amino acids. V lost 1 base to trimming and J lost 1 base, with 5 bases between them. Germline V gene data show CDR1 as LNHNV and CDR2 as YYDKDF (reference sequence). CDR3 loop: CATSRVTSNQPQHF. Here the CDR3 DNA reads TGTGCCACCAGCAGAGTGACGAGCAATCAGCCCCAGCATTTT.

The V gene is TRBV14, the J gene TRBJ1-2; 11 positions match TRBD1. The CDR3 covers 16 residues. Germline loops: CDR1 SGHDN, CDR2 FVKESK. The V gene end was trimmed by 4 bases and the J gene end by 5 bases; junction bases not matched to a gene: 9. CDR3 amino acids: CASSRNTDRGLYGYTF. CDR3 in DNA: TGTGCCAGCAGCCGCAATACGGACAGGGGGCTTTATGGCTACACCTTC.